These 22 T cell receptor beta chains were all obtained from the same sample, sequenced in a study of T cell repertoires in cytomegalovirus infection. Antigen specificity for these receptors is unknown. MiXCR was run by TCRdb on the reads, yielding one entry per CDR3 protein. Of fewer than 850,000 distinct CDR3 sequences listed, roughly 28% are singletons. The input for sequencing was cultured CD8+ T cells from PBMCs, taken from culture after CMV antigen stimulation. The receptor source for this set is a human donor in good health (CMV status not recorded). Some clones in this sample may be carry-over from other donors' samples.

The V and J genes are TRBV7-9 and TRBJ2-3; D gene ambiguous. Looked up from germline, CDR1 is SEHNR and CDR2 is FQNEAQ (reference sequence). The CDR3 has 12 amino acids. Between the trimmed V and J ends, which lost 5 bases and 5 bases, there was a span of 8 bases. CDR3 sequence: CASSQYLDTQYF. CDR3 coding DNA: TGTGCCAGCAGCCAGTATTTAGATACGCAGTATTTT.

This clonotype was counted a few times. The rearrangement links TRBV4-1 to TRBJ2-2, with TRBD1 matching over 8 bases. Trimming cost V 5 bases and J 3 bases; bases outside gene matches: 5. The germline V gene has CDR1 MGHRA and CDR2 YSYEKL. The CDR3 is 15 amino acids. In DNA, the CDR3 is TGCGCCAGCAGCTACCGACAGGGGTACACCGGGGAGCTGTTTTTT. Amino acid sequence: CASSYRQGYTGELFF.

This clonotype was counted only a few times. The V and J genes are TRBV11-2 and TRBJ1-1, with D hard to call. CDR3 size: 13 residues. Germline CDR1 SGHAT, CDR2 FQNNGV. V was pared by 5 bases and J by 6 bases, with 13 bases between. The chain's CDR3 is CASSHPLEAEAFF. In DNA form, the CDR3 reads TGTGCCAGCAGCCATCCCTTGGAGGCTGAAGCTTTCTTT.

This clonotype has a handful of counts. The chain recombines TRBV27 with TRBJ1-4, with D hard to call. V was pared by 6 bases and J by 0 bases, with 11 bases between. The length of the CDR3 is 15 residues. The germline gives CDR1 MNHEY, CDR2 SMNVEV (reference sequence). This CDR3 reads CASRGYSATNEKLFF. CDR3 nucleotides: TGTGCCAGCAGGGGGTACAGTGCAACTAATGAAAAACTGTTTTTT. Full variable domain (outside the CDR3, taken from reference TRBV27 and TRBJ1-4): EAQVTQNPRYLITVTGKKLTVTCSQNMNHEYMSWYRQDPGLGLRQIYYSMNVEVTDKGDVPEGYKVSRKEKRNFPLILESPSPNQTSLYFCASRGYSATNEKLFFGSGTQLSVL.

This clonotype came up many times. The CDR3 spells CASSLGGRGGRNEQFF. For the CDR3, the DNA is TGTGCCAGCAGCTTAGGTGGGCGGGGGGGCCGCAATGAGCAGTTCTTC. The rearrangement links TRBV7-9 to TRBJ2-1; 9 bases match TRBD2. CDR1 is SEHNR, CDR2 FQNEAQ, per germline (reference sequence). V lost 1 base and J lost 6; bases outside the gene matches: 7. The CDR3 length is 16 residues.

This clonotype was found many times. The V gene is TRBV7-2, the J gene TRBJ1-6, with D uncertain. Trimming shortened V by 1 base and J by 13 bases, and 5 bases separated the two germline ends. There are 11 residues in the CDR3. CDR1 is SGHTA, CDR2 FQGNSA, per germline. Written as DNA, the CDR3 is TGTGCCAGCAGCTTAGGCGCTCCCCTCCACTTT. Residues: CASSLGAPLHF.

The chain links TRBV12-5 to TRBJ1-1; possibly TRBD1 for D (6 bases). The CDR3 loop spans 15 amino acids. CDR1 and CDR2 from the germline V gene are LGHNT and FRNRAP. Trimming left V 5 bases short and J 6 bases short, with 19 bases between. In DNA form, the CDR3 reads TGTGCTAGTGGTCCGACAGGCCGGGGAACCGCTGAAGCTTTCTTT. Amino acids: CASGPTGRGTAEAFF.

The gene calls are TRBV6-2 or TRBV6-3 and TRBJ1-2; TRBD1 matches 9 bases. CDR1 and CDR2 (germline): MNHEY, SVGEGT. CDR3 length: 14 residues. V lost 4 bases and J lost 5; bases outside the gene matches: 5. This chain's CDR3 is CASSSGQGWYGYTF. In nucleotides, the CDR3 is TGTGCCAGCAGTTCTGGACAGGGGTGGTATGGCTACACCTTC.

The chain couples TRBV10-3 to TRBJ2-1, with 7 positions matching TRBD1. The CDR3 is 13 residues long. Trimming removed 7 bases from V and 8 bases from J; junction bases left unmatched: 8. CDR1 and CDR2 from the germline V gene are ENHRY and SYGVKD. In DNA form, the CDR3 reads TGTGCCATCAATCAGGGGGAATCCGATGAGCAGTTCTTC. Its translation: CAINQGESDEQFF.

This chain uses TRBV29-1 with TRBJ1-2, with D hard to call. The CDR3 is 11 residues long. The V end lost 6 bases, the J end lost 7 bases, and 12 bases lay between the germline ends. Germline CDR1 SQVTM, CDR2 ANQGSEA. CDR3 DNA sequence: TGCAGCGTAGCCCCCCTACCTGGCTACACCTTC. Residues: CSVAPLPGYTF.

Only a few counts were recorded for this clonotype. The rearrangement uses TRBV4-1 and TRBJ2-3, with a tentative D call TRBD2 (6 bases). Germline CDR1 is MGHRA and CDR2 is YSYEKL. Between the trimmed V and J ends, which lost 4 bases and 5 bases, there was a span of 19 bases. The CDR3 length is 16 residues. CDR3 coding DNA: TGCGCCAGCAGCCCCACCCCGCCGCCCGGGAGAGATACGCAGTATTTT. Translation gives CASSPTPPPGRDTQYF.

The chain couples TRBV18 to TRBJ2-2; D gene unclear. The V gene lost 2 bases and the J gene lost 3 bases, with 10 bases spanning the gap. CDR1 and CDR2 from the germline V gene are KGHSH and LQKENI. The CDR3 runs 15 residues. CDR3 nucleotides: TGTGCCAGCTCACCAAGGGTAGAGGACACCGGGGAGCTGTTTTTT. This sequence encodes CASSPRVEDTGELFF. The full variable domain, in which reference TRBV18 and TRBJ2-2 provide the parts outside the CDR3, is NAGVMQNPRHLVRRRGQEARLRCSPMKGHSHVYWYRQLPEEGLKFMVYLQKENIIDESGMPKERFSAEFPKEGPSILRIQQVVRGDSAAYFCASSPRVEDTGELFFGEGSRLTVL.

DNA of the CDR3: TGTGCCAGCAGTGAAGAGTTCGGAGCCCGCAATCAGCCCCAGCATTTT. It yields the protein CASSEEFGARNQPQHF. The chain is built from TRBV6-1 and TRBJ1-5, with no clear D. Trimming removed 1 base at V and 2 bases at J, with 12 bases between. CDR3 length: 16 residues. Germline CDR1 MNHNS, CDR2 SASEGT.

The chain couples TRBV27 to TRBJ1-1; TRBD1 is a possible D gene (6 bases). The CDR3 has 14 residues. In germline, CDR1 is MNHEY, CDR2 SMNVEV (reference sequence). Between the trimmed V and J ends, which lost 3 bases and 4 bases, there was a span of 12 bases. This CDR3 is CASSFGGSGTEAFF. CDR3 in DNA: TGTGCCAGCAGTTTCGGGGGCTCGGGCACTGAAGCTTTCTTT.

This chain connects TRBV13 to TRBJ2-5; D may be TRBD1 or TRBD2 (5 bases each). The germline V gene encodes CDR1 PRHDT and CDR2 FYEKMQ (reference sequence). The length of the CDR3 is 14 residues. V dropped 4 bases and J dropped 5 bases, with 14 bases sitting between them. The CDR3 DNA sequence: TGTGCCAGCAGCTCCCTGTTGGGGGATGAGACCCAGTACTTC. This codes for CASSSLLGDETQYF.

The rearrangement links TRBV25-1 to TRBJ1-5; D is ambiguous. The CDR3 runs 15 residues. V dropped 3 bases and J dropped 5 bases, with 14 bases sitting between them. Germline V gene data show CDR1 as MGHDK and CDR2 as SYGVNS. The CDR3 here is CASSDGQVGHQPQHF. CDR3 sequence (DNA): TGTGCCAGCAGTGATGGGCAGGTTGGGCATCAGCCCCAGCATTTT.

The chain uses TRBV27 and TRBJ1-6, with 8 bases fitting TRBD1. The germline V gene has CDR1 MNHEY and CDR2 SMNVEV (reference sequence). With 9 bases clipped from V and 10 bases from J, the junction kept 8 bases outside the gene matches. This CDR3 spans 13 amino acids. CDR3 in DNA: TGTGCCAGTAAGACAGGGGTCGGATCACCCCTCCACTTT. Its translation is CASKTGVGSPLHF.

This clonotype was counted a few times. This rearrangement joins TRBV29-1 to TRBJ2-1; no clear D gene. Germline V gene sequence: CDR1 SQVTM, CDR2 ANQGSEA. V lost 4 bases to trimming and J lost 7 bases, with 8 bases between them. This CDR3 is 11 amino acids long. In DNA, the CDR3 is TGCAGCGTTGTCAGAATGAATGAGCAGTTCTTC. Its translation: CSVVRMNEQFF.

This clonotype appeared once. The chain has TRBV12-3 or TRBV12-4 and TRBJ1-1; a possible D gene is TRBD1 (6 bases). This CDR3 is built from 14 residues. V was shortened by 6 bases and J by 9 bases, with 20 bases between the two germline ends. CDR3 protein: CASSLSGRGTKAFF. In DNA, the CDR3 is TGTGCCAGCAGCCTTTCAGGGAGGGGGACTAAAGCTTTCTTT.

This clonotype was picked up a small number of times. The V and J genes are TRBV6-2 or TRBV6-3 and TRBJ1-2, with D unresolved. V lost 6 bases, J lost 1 base, and 15 bases lay in between. Germline CDR1 MNHEY, CDR2 SVGEGT. The CDR3 consists of 15 residues. CDR3 region: CASRSGPTGNYGYTF. The DNA for the CDR3 is TGTGCCAGCAGATCCGGACCCACCGGTAACTATGGCTACACCTTC.

This clonotype turned up a few times. The genes are TRBV28 and TRBJ2-1; D is perhaps TRBD2 (6 bases). The CDR3 is 16 amino acids. V was trimmed by 4 bases and J by 3 bases, leaving 16 bases between them. The germline gives CDR1 MDHEN, CDR2 SYDVKM. Here the CDR3 DNA reads TGTGCCAGCAGTTCCCCAACGCTAGCGCTCTACAATGAGCAGTTCTTC. Translation gives CASSSPTLALYNEQFF.

The J gene is TRBJ1-1, the V gene TRBV6-2 or TRBV6-3; TRBD1 is a possible D gene (6 bases). The CDR3 spans 14 residues. The V gene's germline CDR1 is MNHEY and CDR2 SVGEGT. Trimming shortened V by 7 bases and J by 8 bases, and 20 bases separated the two germline ends. This CDR3 reads CASNSPGQGEEAFF. CDR3 nucleotides: TGTGCCAGCAATTCCCCGGGACAAGGGGAAGAAGCTTTCTTT.